The next 29 T cell receptor beta chains were all read from a single sample in a study of blood T cells in healthy people across ages. Primed by a sample-barcoded 5' primer and a J-beta primer mix, a second PCR proceeded for roughly 7 to 12 cycles. Via MiXCR, TCRdb re-called the 5' RACE reads, giving one row per CDR3 protein. This table holds over 1,300,000 distinct CDR3 sequences, almost 60% found once. The sample comprised blood. The receptors derive from a man aged 18 to 29 in good health.

This chain uses TRBV6-1 with TRBJ2-7, with D perhaps being TRBD1 or TRBD2 (6 bases each). Germline V gives CDR1 MNHNS, CDR2 SASEGT. V shed 6 bases and J shed 3 bases, with 15 bases lying between them. The CDR3 has 14 amino acids. CDR3 in amino acids: CASRQQGGVYEQYF. The CDR3 DNA reads TGTGCCAGCAGACAACAGGGAGGAGTCTACGAGCAGTACTTC.

The V and J genes are TRBV27 and TRBJ2-5; D not resolved. The CDR3 is 13 amino acids. The V gene's germline CDR1 is MNHEY and CDR2 SMNVEV (reference sequence). V gave up 5 bases and J gave up 0 bases, with 7 bases separating them. CDR3 protein: CASSPSHQETQYF. In DNA, the CDR3 is TGTGCCAGCAGTCCCTCCCACCAAGAGACCCAGTACTTC.

The gene calls are TRBV6-6 and TRBJ2-7; weak D call: TRBD1 (6 bases). Judging by the DNA end, TRBJ2-5 fits better; the J call may be wrong. The germline gives CDR1 MNHNY, CDR2 SVGAGI (reference sequence). The CDR3 has 13 amino acids. The DNA of the CDR3 is TGTGCCAGCAGTTACGGGGGCACGGAGACCCAGTACTTC. This gives the protein CASSYGGTETQYF.

The chain uses TRBV27 and TRBJ2-7; D possibly corresponds to TRBD2 (6 bases). Per the germline V gene, CDR1 is MNHEY and CDR2 is SMNVEV (reference sequence). V dropped 6 bases and J dropped 2 bases, with 14 bases sitting between them. The CDR3 consists of 14 residues. The CDR3 bases are TGTGCCAGCAGCCCTACGGGGAGGCCCTACGAGCAGTACTTC. Translated: CASSPTGRPYEQYF.

The J gene is TRBJ2-7, the V gene TRBV5-6; no clear D gene. The germline V and J ends were trimmed by 2 bases and 2 bases, with 11 bases remaining between them. Germline V gives CDR1 SGHDT, CDR2 YYEEEE. The CDR3 is 14 amino acids. The CDR3 DNA reads TGTGCCAGCAGCTTCAGAGTGCTTGCCTACGAGCAGTACTTC. Its translation is CASSFRVLAYEQYF.

This rearrangement joins TRBV6-1 to TRBJ1-2, with a weak D call TRBD1 (5 bases). The CDR3 runs to 16 residues. Trimming stripped 4 bases from V and 4 bases from J, with 19 bases between. The germline CDR1 and CDR2 sequences are MNHNS and SASEGT. The CDR3 DNA follows: TGTGCCAGCAGTGGGGGCTCCACTACCCCACCCTATGGCTACACCTTC. Encoded protein: CASSGGSTTPPYGYTF.

The chain couples TRBV4-3 to TRBJ2-4; TRBD2 is a possible D gene (6 bases). The germline gives CDR1 LGHNA, CDR2 YSLEER. The ends were cut back, 0 bases at V and 13 bases at J, with 22 bases in the middle. The CDR3 has 16 residues. As DNA, the CDR3 is TGCGCCAGCAGCCAAGACCGTCAGGGACTCACTAGTGGGCAGTACTTC. Residues: CASSQDRQGLTSGQYF.

The chain joins TRBV29-1 to TRBJ2-7; TRBD2 agrees at 7 bases. Germline V gene lookup returns CDR1 SQVTM and CDR2 ANQGSEA. CDR3 size: 13 residues. The junction had 8 bases not matched to a gene; V was cut back by 4 bases and J by 5 bases. The CDR3 region is CSVGEGLWNEQYF. CDR3 DNA sequence: TGCAGCGTTGGGGAGGGCCTTTGGAACGAGCAGTACTTC.

The chain links TRBV7-9 to TRBJ2-7; TRBD1 might be the D (6 bases). The CDR3 has 15 residues. V lost 1 base to trimming and J lost 4 bases, with 14 bases between them. CDR1 and CDR2 (germline): SEHNR, FQNEAQ (reference sequence). The CDR3 is CASSLVVGGVYEQYF. In nucleotides, the CDR3 is TGTGCCAGCAGCTTAGTAGTAGGGGGAGTTTACGAGCAGTACTTC.

This clonotype was observed once. CDR3 region: CATSRVVGARSGNQPQHF. The CDR3 region has the DNA TGTGCCACCAGCAGAGTGGTCGGGGCTAGATCGGGCAATCAGCCCCAGCATTTT. The J gene is TRBJ1-5, the V gene TRBV15; possible D gene TRBD1, 5 bases. The CDR3 runs 18 residues. CDR1 and CDR2 (germline): LNHNV, YYDKDF (reference sequence). The ends were cut back, 1 base at V and 2 bases at J, with 18 bases in the middle. The full variable domain, in which reference TRBV15 and TRBJ1-5 provide the parts outside the CDR3, is DAMVIQNPRYQVTQFGKPVTLSCSQTLNHNVMYWYQQKSSQAPKLLFHYYDKDFNNEADTPDNFQSRRPNTSFCFLDIRSPGLGDTAMYLCATSRVVGARSGNQPQHFGDGTRLSIL.

The V and J genes are TRBV6-5 and TRBJ2-5, with 8 bases identical to TRBD2. V dropped 5 bases and J dropped 5; count of bases not matched to a gene: 13. The CDR3 consists of 16 residues. CDR1 and CDR2 (germline): MNHEY, SVGAGI. CDR3 in amino acids: CASSGGTSDGGETQYF. The DNA for the CDR3 is TGTGCCAGCAGTGGGGGGACTAGTGACGGTGGGGAGACCCAGTACTTC.

In DNA, the CDR3 is TGTGCCAGCAGCTTCCCGGGCGCCGTCACAGATACGCAGTATTTT. Amino acid sequence: CASSFPGAVTDTQYF. The rearrangement uses TRBV7-9 and TRBJ2-3; D remains ambiguous. V was pared by 3 bases and J by 2 bases, with 12 bases between. This CDR3 contains 15 residues. The V gene's germline CDR1 is SEHNR and CDR2 FQNEAQ (reference sequence).

The J gene is TRBJ2-4, the V gene TRBV7-2, with D possibly TRBD1 on 6 matching bases. V dropped 2 bases and J dropped 13 bases, with 21 bases sitting between them. Germline V gene sequence: CDR1 SGHTA, CDR2 FQGNSA. This CDR3 contains 15 residues. CDR3 nucleotides: TGTGCCAGCAGCTTATACCCCGGACAGCATGGGGAGCAGTACTTC. This codes for CASSLYPGQHGEQYF.

This clonotype was counted only a few times. The rearrangement joins TRBV5-1 to TRBJ2-1; D unclear. Germline CDR1 and CDR2: SGHRS and YFSETQ. V was cut by 2 bases and J by 5 bases, with 11 bases left in between. The CDR3 runs to 14 residues. CDR3 bases: TGCGCCAGCAGCTTTATAAAGACCGACAATGAGCAGTTCTTC. Translated: CASSFIKTDNEQFF. The full variable domain, completed using reference TRBV5-1 and TRBJ2-1, is KAGVTQTPRYLIKTRGQQVTLSCSPISGHRSVSWYQQTPGQGLQFLFEYFSETQRNKGNFPGRFSGRQFSNSRSEMNVSTLELGDSALYLCASSFIKTDNEQFFGPGTRLTVL.

The rearrangement links TRBV29-1 to TRBJ1-2; TRBD1 is a possible D gene (5 bases). The V and J ends lost 7 bases and 4 bases respectively, with 16 bases between them. The CDR3 loop spans 13 amino acids. Germline CDR1 is SQVTM and CDR2 is ANQGSEA. The CDR3 sequence: CSATGGAVYGYTF. CDR3 DNA: TGCAGCGCCACGGGTGGGGCAGTCTATGGCTACACCTTC.

The V gene is TRBV27, the J gene TRBJ2-1; no definite D call. CDR3 length: 16 amino acids. Germline V gene lookup returns CDR1 MNHEY and CDR2 SMNVEV (reference sequence). Between the trimmed V and J ends, which lost 1 base and 0 bases, there was a span of 10 bases. CDR3 nucleotides: TGTGCCAGCAGTTTATTGTTCAGAAGCTCCTACAATGAGCAGTTCTTC. It yields the protein CASSLLFRSSYNEQFF.

Only one count was recorded for this clonotype. The rearrangement links TRBV20-1 to TRBJ1-4, with D perhaps matching TRBD1 (6 bases). Germline-derived CDR1 and CDR2 are DFQATT and SNEGSKA (reference sequence). V was shortened by 6 bases and J by 4 bases, with 15 bases between the two germline ends. The CDR3 consists of 14 residues. The DNA for the CDR3 is TGCAGTGCCCCGAGGGGGGACAATAATGAAAAACTGTTTTTT. It encodes CSAPRGDNNEKLFF.

The V and J genes are TRBV29-1 and TRBJ1-4; D gene unclear. The CDR3 is made up of 12 amino acids. Trimming stripped 6 bases from V and 8 bases from J, with 13 bases between. Germline-derived CDR1 and CDR2 are SQVTM and ANQGSEA. The CDR3 sequence is CSVEMEGEKLFF. DNA of the CDR3: TGCAGCGTCGAGATGGAAGGGGAAAAACTGTTTTTT.

The table lists this clonotype with a few counts. The chain has TRBV12-3 or TRBV12-4 and TRBJ1-2; D is perhaps TRBD1 (6 bases). V was trimmed by 9 bases and J by 5 bases, leaving 16 bases between them. CDR3 size: 13 residues. The CDR3 DNA sequence: TGTGCCAGTGCGGGCCTTAGGGGGTATGGCTACACCTTC. Protein product: CASAGLRGYGYTF.

This chain uses TRBV7-2 with TRBJ2-7, with TRBD2 identical over 9 bases. Germline V CDR1 and CDR2: SGHTA, FQGNSA. V trimming: 3 bases; J trimming: 0 bases; junction bases outside the gene matches: 3. The CDR3 has 15 residues. Here the CDR3 DNA reads TGTGCCAGCAGCTTTGCTAGCGGGGTCTCCTACGAGCAGTACTTC. Amino acids: CASSFASGVSYEQYF.

The chain combines TRBV13 with TRBJ2-5, with D unclear. CDR1 is PRHDT, CDR2 FYEKMQ, per germline (reference sequence). The length of the CDR3 is 14 residues. Trimming shortened V by 5 bases and J by 11 bases, and 21 bases separated the two germline ends. The CDR3 DNA reads as TGTGCCAGCAGCCCCAGGATTAGGGCCAATGAGCAGTACTTC. Amino acids: CASSPRIRANEQYF.

V and J are TRBV6-5 and TRBJ1-6, with 8 positions matching TRBD1. Germline V lookup: CDR1 MNHEY, CDR2 SVGAGI. V trimming: 2 bases; J trimming: 9 bases; junction bases outside the gene matches: 6. The length of the CDR3 is 15 residues. The CDR3 loop reads CASSYTGTGASPLHF. The CDR3 region has the DNA TGTGCCAGCAGTTACACCGGGACAGGAGCTTCACCCCTCCACTTT.

This clonotype was recorded a few times. The gene calls are TRBV15 and TRBJ1-2; TRBD1 matches at 9 bases. There are 15 residues in the CDR3. Trimming removed 2 bases from V and 5 bases from J; junction bases left unmatched: 6. CDR1 LNHNV and CDR2 YYDKDF come from the germline V gene (reference sequence). CDR3 coding DNA: TGTGCCACCAGCAGAACCAAAGGACAGGGGTATGGCTACACCTTC. As protein: CATSRTKGQGYGYTF.

The rearrangement links TRBV11-2 to TRBJ2-1; 9 bases match TRBD2. Germline CDR1 is SGHAT and CDR2 is FQNNGV. Trimming took 3 bases from V and 6 from J; bases not matched to a gene: 9. CDR3 length: 16 amino acids. CDR3 region: CASSFSLAGGGNEQFF. The CDR3 coding sequence is TGTGCCAGCAGCTTCTCACTAGCGGGTGGGGGCAATGAGCAGTTCTTC.

This sequence joins TRBV28 and TRBJ2-3, with 14 bases lining up with TRBD2. The CDR3 spans 16 residues. Germline CDR1 is MDHEN and CDR2 is SYDVKM. Trimming at V came to 4 bases and at J to 5 bases, leaving 5 bases not matched to a gene. The CDR3 region has the DNA TGTGCCAGCAGTTCCGGGACTAGCGGGAGAGGAGATACGCAGTATTTT. Amino acids: CASSSGTSGRGDTQYF.

This chain uses TRBV14 with TRBJ2-2, with 7 bases lining up with TRBD2. Unmatched junction bases numbered 6, after V lost 1 base and J lost 4 bases. CDR3 length: 16 amino acids. Germline V gene lookup returns CDR1 SGHDN and CDR2 FVKESK. DNA for the CDR3: TGTGCCAGCAGCCAAGGGGGGGGAGTTCGCACCGGGGAGCTGTTTTTT. Protein product: CASSQGGGVRTGELFF.

This clonotype has only a few counts. The chain has TRBV7-9 and TRBJ2-4; TRBD2 agrees at 7 bases. Germline V lookup: CDR1 SEHNR, CDR2 FQNEAQ (reference sequence). The length of the CDR3 is 13 residues. Trimming at V came to 4 bases and at J to 5 bases, leaving 2 bases not matched to a gene. The CDR3 nucleotides are TGTGCCAGCAGCTCTAGCGGTGAAAACATTCAGTACTTC. Protein: CASSSSGENIQYF.

The chain combines TRBV5-1 with TRBJ2-4, with D perhaps TRBD1 (5 bases). The CDR3 totals 17 residues. The V end lost 3 bases, the J end lost 0 bases, and 16 bases lay between the germline ends. Looked up from germline, CDR1 is SGHRS and CDR2 is YFSETQ. CDR3 bases: TGCGCCAGCAGCTCCGACAGCCTCACATTAGCCAAAAACATTCAGTACTTC. It specifies CASSSDSLTLAKNIQYF. Filled out from reference TRBV5-1 and TRBJ2-4, the complete variable domain reads KAGVTQTPRYLIKTRGQQVTLSCSPISGHRSVSWYQQTPGQGLQFLFEYFSETQRNKGNFPGRFSGRQFSNSRSEMNVSTLELGDSALYLCASSSDSLTLAKNIQYFGAGTRLSVL.

The rearrangement joins TRBV20-1 to TRBJ2-7; 11 bases are shared with TRBD2. The V gene end was trimmed by 3 bases and the J gene end by 1 base; junction bases not matched to a gene: 8. CDR1 DFQATT and CDR2 SNEGSKA come from the germline V gene (reference sequence). CDR3 length: 16 amino acids. DNA of the CDR3: TGCAGTGCTAGCCCGCCGGGACTAGCGGCTTCCTACGAGCAGTACTTC. It is translated as CSASPPGLAASYEQYF.